The TCR beta chain under discussion was sequenced for a study of technical replicates of blood from a handful of donors. Sequenced by immunoSEQ multiplex PCR; TCRdb stores in-frame clones only, minus some. The data show approximately 92,000 clones, around 96% seen once. CDR3 size: 17 residues. CDR1 and CDR2 from the germline V gene are MNHEY and SMNVEV (reference sequence). The ends lost 7 bases at V and 7 bases at J; junction bases unmatched: 10. Sequenced input: T cells isolated from PBMCs. The receptor's source is a human donor in good health. The chain recombines TRBV27 with TRBJ2-1, with TRBD2 identical over 16 bases. The CDR3 loop reads CASNGTSGRVSRNEQFF. The CDR3 DNA follows: TGTGCCAGCAACGGGACTAGCGGGAGGGTGTCCAGGAATGAGCAGTTCTTC.